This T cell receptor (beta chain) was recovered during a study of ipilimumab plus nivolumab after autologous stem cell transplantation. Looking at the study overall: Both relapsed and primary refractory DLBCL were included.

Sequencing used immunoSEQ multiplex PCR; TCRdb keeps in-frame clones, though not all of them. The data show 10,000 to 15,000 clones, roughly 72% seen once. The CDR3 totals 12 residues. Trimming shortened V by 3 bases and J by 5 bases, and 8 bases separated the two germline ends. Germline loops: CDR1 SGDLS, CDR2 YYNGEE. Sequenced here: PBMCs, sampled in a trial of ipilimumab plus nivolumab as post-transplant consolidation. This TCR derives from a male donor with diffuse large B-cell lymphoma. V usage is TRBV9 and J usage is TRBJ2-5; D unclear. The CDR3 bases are TGTGCCAGCAGCGGATCCGAGGAGACCCAGTACTTC. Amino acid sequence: CASSGSEETQYF.